These T cell receptor beta chains were read from a single sample in a study of OX40 agonist ivuxolimab in advanced cancers. Measured with immunoSEQ multiplex PCR; TCRdb has only the in-frame clones, and not every one. The sample has under 70,000 clones; roughly nine tenths are singletons. The specimen comprised CD4+ or CD8+ T cells sorted from blood, sampled in a trial of the OX40 agonist ivuxolimab. These receptors originate from an adult with an advanced solid tumor such as melanoma, head and neck, liver or kidney cancer. Both conserved end residues are part of each CDR3. A D gene is named only where the DNA matches it firmly. Size values are once, few and many counts, or a class for expanded clones, and some rows have none.

size,D,V,J,DNA,CDR3
NA,NA,TRBV11-3,TRBJ2-2,TGTGCCAGCAGCCATCGGGTTTCGAACACCGGGGAGCTGTTTTTT,CASSHRVSNTGELFF
NA,NA,TRBV9,TRBJ2-2,TGTGCCAGCAGCGTAGCTACGAAGGGTTCGGGGGAGCTGTTTTTT,CASSVATKGSGELFF
NA,NA,TRBV7-2,TRBJ2-2,TGTGCCAGCAGCTCCAACATAGGGGCCGGGGAGCTGTTTTTT,CASSSNIGAGELFF
NA,NA,TRBV7-2,TRBJ2-3,TGTGCCAGCAGGCCCCCTACAGATACGCAGTATTTT,CASRPPTDTQYF
few,NA,TRBV11-2,TRBJ2-7,TGTGCCAGCAGCTTACAGGGCTACGAGCAGTACTTC,CASSLQGYEQYF
NA,NA,TRBV6-1,TRBJ1-2,TGTGCCAGCAGCACCTCCGGGACGGGGTATGGCTACACCTTC,CASSTSGTGYGYTF
NA,TRBD1,TRBV25-1,TRBJ2-1,TGTGCCAGCAGTGTAGCCGCCGGGACAGGGCATCATGAGCAGTTCTTC,CASSVAAGTGHHEQFF
NA,TRBD2,TRBV7-8,TRBJ2-3,TGTGCCAGCAGCGCCATTCTTGGTAGCGGGGATGTTAGCACAGATACGCAGTATTTT,CASSAILGSGDVSTDTQYF
NA,NA,TRBV7-2,TRBJ2-5,TGTGCCAGCAGCTTAGTCGCAGGGTTCGGGGAGACCCAGTACTTC,CASSLVAGFGETQYF
NA,NA,TRBV5-1,TRBJ2-1,TGCGCCAGCACCGTTGACTATACCCCTCCCAATGAGCAGTTCTTC,CASTVDYTPPNEQFF
few,NA,TRBV9,TRBJ2-5,TGTGCCAGCAGCGCCCCGGGGGTAGGAGAGACCCAGTACTTC,CASSAPGVGETQYF
few,TRBD1,TRBV7-2,TRBJ2-4,TGTGCCAGCAGCTTAGACAGGGGCCTTCAGTACTTC,CASSLDRGLQYF
NA,NA,TRBV2,TRBJ1-2,TGTGCCAGCAGTGATCGGAGTGCGAGCTATGGCTACACCTTC,CASSDRSASYGYTF
NA,NA,TRBV7-2,TRBJ1-2,TGTGCCAGCAGCTCGACAGGCCCCTATGGCTACACCTTC,CASSSTGPYGYTF
NA,TRBD1,TRBV10-3,TRBJ1-2,TGTGCCATCTCCACCGGACAGGACTATAACTATGGCTACACCTTC,CAISTGQDYNYGYTF
NA,NA,TRBV5-5,TRBJ1-1,TGTGCCAGCAGCTTGACAGGGCCGAACACTGAAGCTTTCTTT,CASSLTGPNTEAFF
NA,TRBD1,TRBV2,TRBJ2-2,TGTGCGACCTCACCGGGACAGGGGATAGCCGGGGAGCTGTTTTTT,CATSPGQGIAGELFF